The T cell receptor (beta chain) described here comes from a study of cytomegalovirus exposure and HLA in healthy donors. Notes on the study in general: Data from an earlier analysis indicated that most TCR beta V segments were productive either about 90% or about 30% of the time. The study listed approximately 160 cytomegalovirus-associated TCR beta chains. Common viral pathogens (according to a later analysis) appeared linked to several of the most significant clusters. Most observed TCR sequences were rare, whereas some public TCRs were detected in many donors.

With V trimmed by 2 bases and J by 8 bases, 11 bases remained unmatched. Germline CDR1 and CDR2: SNHLY and FYNNEI. The length of the CDR3 is 16 residues. Concerning this clone: Its antigen is currently unknown.

Primers: 60 Vbeta forward and 13 Jbeta reverse. Data came from immunoSEQ multiplex PCR; TCRdb stores just in-frame clones and leaves some out. The sample is made up of 35,000 to 45,000 clones, and the top ten hold under 5% of it. This chain uses TRBV2 with TRBJ2-1, with 8 bases aligning to TRBD2. This sequence originates from a male donor in good health and CMV-seronegative. Sequenced: PBMCs. As DNA, the CDR3 is TGTGCCAGCAGTGAACCGCGGGGGGATTATATGTATGAGCAGTTCTTC. Translating gives CASSEPRGDYMYEQFF.